These 28 T cell receptor beta chains came from one sample sequenced in a study of T cells after yellow fever vaccination. MiXCR was run by TCRdb on the 5' RACE reads, yielding one entry per CDR3 protein. Of 110,000 to 150,000 distinct CDR3 sequences in the sample, 5% to 8% were seen once. This material consisted of CD4+ T cells sorted from PBMCs, taken 10 days after the yellow fever booster vaccination. The receptors were sampled from a young man who received the YFV17D yellow fever vaccine.

CDR3 amino acids: CSVPIKGGGSYEQYF. CDR3 nucleotides: TGCAGTGTACCGATTAAGGGGGGGGGGTCCTACGAGCAGTACTTC. This chain connects TRBV20-1 to TRBJ2-7; D is possibly TRBD2 (7 bases). V was trimmed by 7 bases and J by 1 base, leaving 20 bases between them. Germline V gene data show CDR1 as DFQATT and CDR2 as SNEGSKA (reference sequence). This CDR3 has 15 amino acids.

This clonotype was observed many times. CDR3 coding DNA: TGCAGCGGCGGGACAGGGGCGGAAAAACTGTTTTTT. Translating gives CSGGTGAEKLFF. J is TRBJ1-4 and V is TRBV29-1, with 10 bases fitting TRBD1. The CDR3 has 12 amino acids. CDR1 SQVTM and CDR2 ANQGSEA come from the germline V gene. V gave up 7 bases and J gave up 8 bases; unmatched junction bases: 4.

At least ten counts were recorded for this clonotype. The V gene is TRBV18, the J gene TRBJ2-7, with TRBD2 matching 11 bases. V lost 3 bases to trimming and J lost 7 bases; unmatched junction nucleotides: 11. The CDR3 sequence is 16 residues long. CDR1 is KGHSH and CDR2 is LQKENI in the germline V gene. DNA of the CDR3: TGTGCCAGCTCACCCCCCACTAGCGGGAGATTTGGAGAGCAGTACTTC. This translates into CASSPPTSGRFGEQYF.

This clonotype was counted many times. The DNA for the CDR3 is TGTGCCAGCAGAGCCCGGGACAGGTACAATGAGCAGTTCTTC. Translation gives CASRARDRYNEQFF. The rearrangement uses TRBV6-5 and TRBJ2-1; 8 nucleotides align to TRBD1. Germline values: CDR1 MNHEY, CDR2 SVGAGI. The junction had 5 bases not matched to a gene; V was cut back by 6 bases and J by 4 bases. The CDR3 is 14 residues long.

There are many counts of this clonotype. The chain links TRBV5-6 to TRBJ1-2; 9 bases are a match to TRBD1. The CDR3 is made up of 16 amino acids. J lost 8 bases, V lost 4 bases, and 15 bases had no gene match. The germline V gene encodes CDR1 SGHDT and CDR2 YYEEEE. The CDR3 protein is CASSIRDRERAGGYTF. For the CDR3, the DNA is TGTGCCAGCAGCATAAGGGACAGGGAAAGGGCAGGCGGCTACACCTTC.

This clonotype was counted many times. The rearrangement uses TRBV11-2 and TRBJ2-7; 11 bases align to TRBD1. Germline V gives CDR1 SGHAT, CDR2 FQNNGV. This CDR3 contains 15 residues. Germline trimming cut 0 bases from V and 5 bases from J; bases unmatched to any gene: 3. The CDR3 bases are TGTGCCAGCAGCTTAGACAGGACAGGGGGCCACGAGCAGTACTTC. It encodes CASSLDRTGGHEQYF.

This clonotype was picked up many times. The rearrangement uses TRBV11-2 and TRBJ1-1; tentatively, D is TRBD1 (6 bases). This CDR3 region has 14 residues. Trimming stripped 5 bases from V and 7 bases from J, with 17 bases between. Per the germline V gene, CDR1 is SGHAT and CDR2 is FQNNGV. DNA for the CDR3: TGTGCCAGCAGCGCAAACAGGGTGATGGGTGAAGCTTTCTTT. Protein: CASSANRVMGEAFF.

Of note for this clonotype: At one end, the junction sequence differs from germline, possibly due to a read error. This chain links TRBV15 with TRBJ2-1; 9 bases line up with TRBD2. Germline CDR1 is LNHNV and CDR2 is YYDKDF (reference sequence). There are 16 residues in the CDR3. The DNA of the CDR3 is TGTGCCACCAGCATAGGACTAGCGACAACCGGGGGGGAGCGGTTCTTC. It is translated as CATSIGLATTGGERFF.

Ten or more counts support this clonotype. The V and J genes are TRBV20-1 and TRBJ2-3; 9 nucleotides align to TRBD2. After removal of 3 bases from V and 4 bases from J, the junction contained 5 bases not matched to a gene. CDR1 DFQATT and CDR2 SNEGSKA come from the germline V gene (reference sequence). The CDR3 is 14 residues long. The CDR3 nucleotides read TGCAGTGCTAGCCCGATAGCGGGAGCAGATACGCAGTATTTT. It specifies CSASPIAGADTQYF.

The CDR3 coding sequence is TGTGCCAGCAGCCCCGGGTTCTACTGCGAGCAGTACTTC. Translating it yields CASSPGFYCEQYF. The rearrangement joins TRBV28 to TRBJ2-7, with D unresolved. CDR1 and CDR2 from the germline V gene are MDHEN and SYDVKM. The ends were cut back, 6 bases at V and 6 bases at J, with 15 bases in the middle. The CDR3 extends over 13 amino acids.

The table lists this clonotype with many counts. The chain couples TRBV24-1 to TRBJ2-2, with 10 bases matching TRBD2. The CDR3 contains 16 residues. Germline V lookup: CDR1 KGHDR, CDR2 SFDVKD. Unmatched junction bases numbered 6, after V lost 3 bases and J lost 6 bases. CDR3 in DNA: TGTGCCACCAGTGATCCTAGCGGGAGAGGGGCCGGGGAGCTGTTTTTT. Protein sequence: CATSDPSGRGAGELFF.

This clonotype was seen ten or more times. The rearrangement uses TRBV6-4 and TRBJ1-2, with TRBD1 matching over 11 bases. Trimming took 6 bases from V and 5 from J; bases not matched to a gene: 2. The CDR3 is 13 amino acids. Germline CDR1 MRHNA, CDR2 SNTAGT. CDR3 nucleotide sequence: TGTGCCAGCAGAGGACAGGGGGCTTATGGCTACACCTTC. Encoded protein: CASRGQGAYGYTF.

This clonotype was counted at least ten times. The chain is built from TRBV7-2 and TRBJ2-7; TRBD2 matches at 8 bases. J gave up 2 bases and V 7 bases, and 7 bases lay outside the gene matches. The CDR3 contains 14 residues. CDR1 and CDR2 (germline): SGHTA, FQGNSA. Here the CDR3 DNA reads TGTGCCAGCACCCACGGGAGGGCCGCCTACGAGCAGTACTTC. It yields the protein CASTHGRAAYEQYF.

This clonotype was detected once. The chain uses TRBV12-3 or TRBV12-4 and TRBJ1-1; a weak D match, TRBD1 (6 bases). V dropped 7 bases and J dropped 8 bases, with 11 bases sitting between them. The CDR3 runs to 11 residues. The CDR3 protein is CASTHGTEAFF. The CDR3 nucleotides read TGTGCCAGCACACACGGGACAGAAGCTTTCTTT.

This clonotype came up many times. The rearrangement uses TRBV29-1 and TRBJ2-2; D call uncertain. CDR1 is SQVTM, CDR2 ANQGSEA, per germline. CDR3 length equals 14 residues. V dropped 7 bases and J dropped 6 bases, with 18 bases sitting between them. The CDR3 DNA reads as TGCAGCGCTCTGGGTCCTGGGATCGCCGGGGAGCTGTTTTTT. It codes for CSALGPGIAGELFF.

The table lists this clonotype with many counts. The chain links TRBV5-1 to TRBJ2-1; a weak D match, TRBD2 (6 bases). The V and J ends lost 3 bases and 6 bases respectively, with 13 bases between them. The length of the CDR3 is 14 residues. CDR1 is SGHRS, CDR2 YFSETQ, per germline. The DNA of the CDR3 is TGCGCCAGCAGCTCCGGGACTCACCCCAATGAGCAGTTCTTC. Encoded protein: CASSSGTHPNEQFF.

The sample holds many counts of this clonotype. The chain couples TRBV7-2 to TRBJ1-2; 7 bases agree with TRBD1. V trimming: 0 bases; J trimming: 9 bases; junction bases outside the gene matches: 7. The germline gives CDR1 SGHTA, CDR2 FQGNSA. The CDR3 is made up of 14 amino acids. The CDR3 reads CASSLAERQGRYTF. In nucleotides, the CDR3 is TGTGCCAGCAGCTTAGCTGAGAGACAGGGACGCTACACCTTC.

There are many counts of this clonotype. The V call is TRBV29-1, the J call TRBJ2-5; tentative D call: TRBD2 (6 bases). The CDR3 is 12 residues long. V was pared by 7 bases and J by 5 bases, with 14 bases between. Germline values: CDR1 SQVTM, CDR2 ANQGSEA. The CDR3 region has the DNA TGCAGCGGAAAGGCGGCGGGGGAGACCCAGTACTTC. It codes for CSGKAAGETQYF.

This clonotype was observed many times. The chain employs TRBV3-1 and TRBJ2-5; TRBD2 aligns across 11 bases. The CDR3 covers 17 residues. Germline CDR1 reads LGHDT; CDR2 reads YNNKEL (reference sequence). Trimming removed 4 bases from V and 2 bases from J; junction bases left unmatched: 9. CDR3: CASSLTTVAGGQETQYF. The CDR3 DNA sequence: TGTGCCAGCAGCCTTACGACGGTAGCGGGAGGGCAAGAGACCCAGTACTTC.

This clonotype was observed many times. The chain couples TRBV7-2 to TRBJ1-4; unclear D gene. The CDR3 contains 13 residues. Germline V CDR1 and CDR2: SGHTA, FQGNSA. With 1 base removed from V and 6 bases from J, the gap between germline ends came to 6 bases. CDR3 residues: CASSLEVYEKLFF. CDR3 sequence (DNA): TGTGCCAGCAGCTTAGAGGTTTATGAAAAACTGTTTTTT.

This clonotype was found many times. V is TRBV7-2 and J is TRBJ2-1; 7 bases align to TRBD2. The CDR3 is 16 residues long. Germline assignment: CDR1 SGHTA and CDR2 FQGNSA. The V gene end was trimmed by 5 bases and the J gene end by 2 bases; junction bases not matched to a gene: 9. In DNA form, the CDR3 reads TGTGCCAGCAGCCCGTCGGGGAGCGGGACCTACAATGAGCAGTTCTTC. This encodes CASSPSGSGTYNEQFF. Looking up the rest from reference TRBV7-2 and TRBJ2-1 gives the full variable domain: GAGVSQSPSNKVTEKGKDVELRCDPISGHTALYWYRQSLGQGLEFLIYFQGNSAPDKSGLPSDRFSAERTGGSVSTLTIQRTQQEDSAVYLCASSPSGSGTYNEQFFGPGTRLTVL.

This clonotype occurred many times. The chain couples TRBV5-1 to TRBJ2-3; TRBD2 matches at 9 bases. The length of the CDR3 is 16 residues. Per germline, CDR1 SGHRS and CDR2 YFSETQ. Germline trimming cut 0 bases from V and 3 bases from J; bases unmatched to any gene: 5. The chain's CDR3 is CASSLEASGDTDTQYF. CDR3 sequence (DNA): TGCGCCAGCAGCTTGGAGGCTAGCGGGGATACAGATACGCAGTATTTT.

This clonotype has a count of ten or more. The rearrangement links TRBV6-2 or TRBV6-3 to TRBJ2-3, with TRBD2 matching over 15 bases. Losses at the gene ends were 2 bases for V and 5 bases for J; bases not matched to a gene: 14. The germline V gene has CDR1 MNHEY and CDR2 SVGEGT. The CDR3 consists of 20 residues. The CDR3 nucleotides are TGTGCCAGCAGTTACGGGCCACAGACCGGGACTAGCGGGAGGAGAGATACGCAGTATTTT. Translated, it gives CASSYGPQTGTSGRRDTQYF.

This clonotype was detected many times. The V gene is TRBV20-1, the J gene TRBJ2-2; D is unclear. The CDR3 contains 13 residues. The germline V gene encodes CDR1 DFQATT and CDR2 SNEGSKA (reference sequence). V was clipped by 0 bases and J by 5 bases, with 7 bases between them. CDR3 DNA sequence: TGCAGTGCTAGAGACGAAGGGACCGGGGAGCTGTTTTTT. Its translation: CSARDEGTGELFF.

This clonotype was counted ten times or more. The CDR3 region is CASSYGLAGWTGELFF. DNA of the CDR3: TGTGCCAGCAGCTACGGACTAGCGGGATGGACCGGGGAGCTGTTTTTT. The V call is TRBV3-1, the J call TRBJ2-2; 12 bases map to TRBD2. With V trimmed by 5 bases and J by 5 bases, 6 bases remained unmatched. The CDR3 is 16 residues long. In germline, CDR1 is LGHDT, CDR2 YNNKEL (reference sequence).

This clonotype was seen at least ten times. This chain joins TRBV28 and TRBJ2-6; the match to TRBD1 covers 11 bases. Per germline, CDR1 MDHEN and CDR2 SYDVKM. This CDR3 has 17 amino acids. The junction had 2 bases not matched to a gene; V was cut back by 4 bases and J by 0 bases. The CDR3: CASSSGTGGSGANVLTF. CDR3 coding DNA: TGTGCCAGCAGTTCCGGGACAGGGGGCTCTGGGGCCAACGTCCTGACTTTC.

This clonotype was counted ten times or more. The V and J genes are TRBV4-1 and TRBJ2-3, with a weak D call TRBD1 (6 bases). V was trimmed by 2 bases and J by 3 bases, leaving 9 bases between them. The CDR3 spans 14 residues. Germline CDR1 is MGHRA and CDR2 is YSYEKL. CDR3 in amino acids: CASSQHRATDTQYF. Written as DNA, the CDR3 is TGCGCCAGCAGCCAACACAGGGCGACAGATACGCAGTATTTT.

This clonotype was seen many times. The chain couples TRBV10-3 to TRBJ2-7; the D gene is possibly TRBD2 (5 bases). The germline gives CDR1 ENHRY, CDR2 SYGVKD. This CDR3 contains 13 residues. V dropped 6 bases and J dropped 4 bases, with 13 bases sitting between them. The CDR3 is CAIRREGRYEQYF. The CDR3 bases are TGTGCCATCAGGAGGGAAGGGAGATACGAGCAGTACTTC.